This section outlines one T cell receptor (beta chain) sequence together with its context. Its cognate antigen is unknown. The germline gives CDR1 SGHNT, CDR2 YYREEE (reference sequence). The CDR3 spans 16 residues. Trimming cost V 4 bases and J 3 bases; bases outside gene matches: 6. This entry is derived from a study of shared clonotypes between healthy human individuals. Overall study: The plates for each donor numbered three CD4 naive, three CD4 memory, two CD8 naive and one CD8 memory. The study, taken as a whole, reports: Sorted-subset samples were not fully sequenced, rarefaction indicated.

HIV-negative, healthy adults without recent acute infections or vaccinations were the donors. Into CD45RA+ naive and CD45RA-negative memory subsets, the CD4+ cells were split. Data came from immunoSEQ multiplex PCR; TCRdb stores just in-frame clones and leaves some out. This table holds 1,400,000 or so clones, roughly 98.5% found once. The J gene is TRBJ2-5, the V gene TRBV5-4; the match to TRBD2 covers 13 bases. This TCR came from a man aged 30 to 39 in good health. Sequencing used naive CD4+ T cells sorted from blood. Sample subset: CD45RA+ positively selected. CDR3 residues: CASSPQLAGGEETQYF. CDR3 DNA sequence: TGTGCCAGCAGCCCTCAACTAGCGGGGGGGGAAGAGACCCAGTACTTC.